One and the same sample provided the 14 T cell receptor beta chains below, sequenced in a study of brain T cells in children with intractable seizures. TCRdb keeps only in-frame clones here, not all; method: immunoSEQ multiplex PCR. The sample carries 110,000 or so clones, roughly 92% recorded once. The material was peripheral blood, obtained at surgery. These receptors were obtained from a boy younger than two with hemimegalencephaly and intractable seizures.

The chain couples TRBV5-1 to TRBJ1-5, with 9 bases that match TRBD1. Looked up from germline, CDR1 is SGHRS and CDR2 is YFSETQ. Unmatched junction bases numbered 1, after V lost 1 base and J lost 5 bases. The length of the CDR3 is 14 residues. The CDR3 bases are TGCGCCAGCAGCTTGACAGGGGGCGATCAGCCCCAGCATTTT. Translation gives CASSLTGGDQPQHF.

The chain recombines TRBV21-1 with TRBJ2-5; no DNA check was done on the table's D call, TRBD1. TRBV21-1 is a documented pseudogene. This CDR3 is 13 amino acids long. In DNA, the CDR3 is TGTGCCAGCAGCAAGACAGGGAAAGAGACCCAGTACTTC. This translates into CASSKTGKETQYF.

This clone occurred once. V usage is TRBV27 and J usage is TRBJ1-2; perhaps TRBD1 as D (6 bases). The germline CDR1 and CDR2 sequences are MNHEY and SMNVEV (reference sequence). CDR3 size: 15 residues. The V end was cut by 1 base, the J end by 2 bases, with 11 bases between. The CDR3 sequence: CASSLLQGGNYGYTF. In DNA form, the CDR3 reads TGTGCCAGCAGTTTATTACAGGGCGGGAACTATGGCTACACCTTC.

V is TRBV18 and J is TRBJ2-7; D is perhaps TRBD1 (5 bases). CDR3 length equals 13 residues. V gave up 8 bases and J gave up 6 bases, with 17 bases separating them. Germline V CDR1 and CDR2: KGHSH, LQKENI. The CDR3 bases are TGTGCCAGCGCCACCAGGGTTACAGCCGAGCAGTACTTC. This gives the protein CASATRVTAEQYF.

This clone was detected a few times. CDR3 coding DNA: TGTGCCAGCAGCTTAGTTCCACGGAACACTGAAGCTTTCTTT. It translates to CASSLVPRNTEAFF. The V and J genes are TRBV11-2 and TRBJ1-1; D gene uncertain. This CDR3 contains 14 residues. V dropped 1 base and J dropped 1 base, with 7 bases sitting between them. Germline-derived CDR1 and CDR2 are SGHAT and FQNNGV.

This chain links TRBV19 with TRBJ1-5; perhaps TRBD1 as D (5 bases). Per the germline V gene, CDR1 is LNHDA and CDR2 is SQIVND (reference sequence). CDR3 length: 18 residues. Trimming shortened V by 4 bases and J by 0 bases, and 19 bases separated the two germline ends. CDR3 coding DNA: TGTGCCAGTAGTAGAGTCCCCGCCGACAGTTATAGCAATCAGCCCCAGCATTTT. This gives the protein CASSRVPADSYSNQPQHF.

This rearrangement joins TRBV7-2 to TRBJ2-7; a weak D match, TRBD2 (6 bases). CDR1 is SGHTA, CDR2 FQGNSA, per germline. The CDR3 spans 16 residues. Trimming pared 1 base from V and 2 bases from J, leaving 15 bases between. CDR3 coding DNA: TGTGCCAGCAGCTTAGTTGGGGGAGGTGGGGCCTACGAGCAGTACTTC. This codes for CASSLVGGGGAYEQYF.

This CDR3 is CASSLWPGQYTDTQYF. CDR3 coding DNA: TGTGCCAGCAGTTTATGGCCGGGACAGTACACAGATACGCAGTATTTT. The rearrangement links TRBV28 to TRBJ2-3; 7 positions agree with TRBD1. Looked up from germline, CDR1 is MDHEN and CDR2 is SYDVKM. This CDR3 has 16 amino acids. After removal of 0 bases from V and 2 bases from J, the junction contained 5 bases not matched to a gene.

CDR3 DNA sequence: TGTGCCAGCAGTTCAGGACAGTCTGGAAACACCATATATTTT. Its translation: CASSSGQSGNTIYF. V is TRBV6-5 and J is TRBJ1-3, with D possibly matching TRBD1 (6 bases). The CDR3 is made up of 14 amino acids. Germline values: CDR1 MNHEY, CDR2 SVGAGI. The V end was cut by 4 bases, the J end by 1 base, with 8 bases between.

The chain carries TRBV5-1 and TRBJ2-1; 12 bases agree with TRBD2. The J segment lost 1 base and the V segment lost 1 base, leaving 3 bases of the junction unmatched. Germline CDR1 reads SGHRS; CDR2 reads YFSETQ. The CDR3 is 17 residues long. The CDR3 loop is CASSLLAGGLSYNEQFF. DNA of the CDR3: TGCGCCAGCAGCTTGCTAGCGGGAGGGTTATCCTACAATGAGCAGTTCTTC.

J is TRBJ2-7 and V is TRBV18; 8 bases align to TRBD1. CDR3 length: 16 amino acids. Per germline, CDR1 KGHSH and CDR2 LQKENI. V dropped 2 bases and J dropped 0; count of bases not matched to a gene: 6. CDR3 DNA sequence: TGTGCCAGCTCACCATCGCAGGGGGCCCACTCCTACGAGCAGTACTTC. Translated: CASSPSQGAHSYEQYF.

This rearrangement joins TRBV29-1 to TRBJ2-5; unclear D gene. The CDR3 has 15 amino acids. The germline V and J ends were trimmed by 0 bases and 4 bases, with 15 bases remaining between them. Germline lookup yields CDR1 SQVTM and CDR2 ANQGSEA. CDR3 in DNA: TGCAGCGTTGAAGATCTTAGCCGCCTTGGAGAGACCCAGTACTTC. This encodes CSVEDLSRLGETQYF.

The chain joins TRBV7-9 to TRBJ1-5; maybe TRBD1 (6 bases). Trimming removed 4 bases at V and 2 bases at J, with 15 bases between. The CDR3 is 16 residues long. Per the germline V gene, CDR1 is SEHNR and CDR2 is FQNEAQ (reference sequence). The CDR3 loop reads CASSSPDRSGNQPQHF. CDR3 nucleotides: TGTGCCAGCAGCTCCCCGGACAGAAGTGGCAATCAGCCCCAGCATTTT.

J is TRBJ1-1 and V is TRBV14, with D hard to call. CDR3 length: 13 amino acids. V was pared by 4 bases and J by 2 bases, with 8 bases between. CDR1 is SGHDN, CDR2 FVKESK, per germline. The CDR3 sequence: CASSPQINTEAFF. The CDR3 coding sequence is TGTGCCAGCAGCCCACAGATAAACACTGAAGCTTTCTTT.